This T cell receptor beta chain is from a study of cytomegalovirus exposure and HLA in healthy donors. Findings of the study overall: Per a later analysis, 15,000 to 20,000 TCR beta sequences showed association with HLA alleles at 0.05 false discovery rate. As immune exposure information, only CMV serostatus was available.

PCR used 60 Vbeta primers and 13 Jbeta primers. Measured with immunoSEQ multiplex PCR; TCRdb has only the in-frame clones, and not every one. The table lists about 130,000 clones, around 87% of them singletons. The CDR3 contains 14 residues. Per the germline V gene, CDR1 is MRHNA and CDR2 is SNTAGT. This clone was detected many times. What it binds is not known. At one end, the junction sequence differs from germline, possibly due to a read error. The receptor's source is a woman aged 25 to 39 in good health and CMV-seronegative. The chain uses TRBV6-4 and TRBJ2-6, with 9 bases fitting TRBD1. Sequencing was performed on PBMCs. DNA of the CDR3: TGTGCCAGCAGTGACCAACAGGGGGCGAACGTCCTGACTTTC. Its translation is CASSDQQGANVLTF.